A single sample gave rise to the 25 T cell receptor beta chains below, sequenced in a study of Ad26.COV2.S vaccination and SARS-CoV-2 variants. This table comes from immunoSEQ multiplex PCR, and its TCRdb copy is limited to in-frame clones, with some not included. The sample lists around 310,000 clones; 85% to 90% were seen once. Treatment specified: roughly 19 received Ad26.COV2.S at low or high dose, single or two shots; 5 received placebo; per-sample allocation not given. Material that was analyzed had been drawn on day 63 after the first vaccine or placebo injection. The sample was peripheral blood, taken in a trial of Ad26.COV2.S vaccine versus placebo. The receptors were sampled from a person aged 18-60 years who received the Ad26.COV2.S COVID-19 vaccine or a placebo.

The rearrangement joins TRBV7-2 to TRBJ2-1, with TRBD2 as a possible D gene (6 bases). This CDR3 has 13 amino acids. Trimming cost V 4 bases and J 4 bases, with 8 bases left between them. Germline CDR1 and CDR2: SGHTA and FQGNSA. CDR3 DNA: TGTGCCAGCAGCTCTGGACTATACAATGAGCAGTTCTTC. It encodes CASSSGLYNEQFF.

The chain employs TRBV27 and TRBJ1-2; a possible D gene is TRBD1 (5 bases). V was pared by 2 bases and J by 5 bases, with 15 bases between. The germline CDR1 and CDR2 sequences are MNHEY and SMNVEV (reference sequence). This CDR3 comprises 15 residues. CDR3 residues: CASSLMSGSHYGYTF. CDR3 DNA: TGTGCCAGCAGTTTAATGTCAGGGTCACATTATGGCTACACCTTC.

This chain joins TRBV6-5 and TRBJ1-2; 7 positions match TRBD1. This CDR3 has 13 residues. Trimming removed 6 bases from V and 4 bases from J; junction bases left unmatched: 5. Germline V gene sequence: CDR1 MNHEY, CDR2 SVGAGI. The chain's CDR3 is CASSPTGVYGYTF. CDR3 DNA sequence: TGTGCCAGCAGCCCCACAGGGGTCTATGGCTACACCTTC.

Comment on this clone: Additional DNA sequences in this sample encode the identical CDR3. The chain carries TRBV5-1 and TRBJ1-1, with D tentatively TRBD1 (5 bases). CDR3 length equals 14 residues. V lost 0 bases and J lost 1, with 7 bases in between. Germline CDR1 reads SGHRS; CDR2 reads YFSETQ. CDR3 bases: TGCGCCAGCAGCTTGGAGGGGAGGAACACTGAAGCTTTCTTT. It specifies CASSLEGRNTEAFF.

The gene calls are TRBV3-1 (or the pseudogene TRBV3-2) and TRBJ1-2; D gene unclear. The CDR3 runs 13 residues. V lost 2 bases and J 3 bases, leaving 7 bases between the germline ends. The germline V gene has CDR1 LGHDT and CDR2 YNNKEL (reference sequence). CDR3 amino acids: CASSQYEDYGYTF. For the CDR3, the DNA is TGTGCCAGCAGCCAATACGAAGACTATGGCTACACCTTC.

This chain joins TRBV2 and TRBJ1-2; 8 nucleotides align to TRBD1. With 2 bases clipped from V and 5 bases from J, the junction kept 7 bases outside the gene matches. The CDR3 has 15 residues. Germline loops: CDR1 SNHLY, CDR2 FYNNEI. This CDR3 is CASSEQAGGLYGYTF. The CDR3 DNA reads TGTGCCAGCAGTGAACAGGCAGGGGGCTTATATGGCTACACCTTC. Full variable domain (rest looked up from reference TRBV2 and TRBJ1-2): EPEVTQTPSHQVTQMGQEVILRCVPISNHLYFYWYRQILGQKVEFLVSFYNNEISEKSEIFDDQFSVERPDGSNFTLKIRSTKLEDSAMYFCASSEQAGGLYGYTFGSGTRLTVV.

This chain uses TRBV5-5 with TRBJ2-2, with 8 positions matching TRBD2. The junction had 9 bases not matched to a gene; V was cut back by 0 bases and J by 5 bases. This CDR3 is built from 17 residues. The germline V gene has CDR1 SGHKS and CDR2 YYEKEE (reference sequence). The CDR3 sequence is CASSLVGIAGLTGELFF. In DNA form, the CDR3 reads TGTGCCAGCAGCTTGGTCGGAATAGCGGGACTAACCGGGGAGCTGTTTTTT.

This chain uses TRBV19 with TRBJ1-4, with a possible D match to TRBD1 (5 bases). The CDR3 is 13 residues long. Trimming removed 7 bases from V and 8 bases from J, with 14 bases in between. In germline, CDR1 is LNHDA, CDR2 SQIVND (reference sequence). The CDR3 DNA reads as TGTGCCAGTAATGGGCAGGGTGGCGAAAAACTGTTTTTT. As protein: CASNGQGGEKLFF. The full variable domain, its missing parts supplied by reference TRBV19 and TRBJ1-4, is DGGITQSPKYLFRKEGQNVTLSCEQNLNHDAMYWYRQDPGQGLRLIYYSQIVNDFQKGDIAEGYSVSREKKESFPLTVTSAQKNPTAFYLCASNGQGGEKLFFGSGTQLSVL.

V usage is TRBV28 and J usage is TRBJ2-2, with 8 bases matching TRBD2. This CDR3 contains 24 residues. Trimming removed 6 bases from V and 2 bases from J; junction bases left unmatched: 32. The germline gives CDR1 MDHEN, CDR2 SYDVKM. The CDR3 loop reads CASSYKMTVRGRLSGGTNTGELFF. The DNA of the CDR3 is TGTGCCAGCAGCTATAAAATGACAGTTCGGGGGCGACTAAGCGGGGGTACTAACACCGGGGAGCTGTTTTTT.

This chain uses TRBV7-2 with TRBJ1-2, with a possible D match to TRBD1 (6 bases). V was pared by 1 base and J by 2 bases, with 14 bases between. CDR3 length: 16 amino acids. Germline V gene sequence: CDR1 SGHTA, CDR2 FQGNSA. The CDR3 DNA reads TGTGCCAGCAGCTTAGGTGGGGGCGGAATAAACTATGGCTACACCTTC. This encodes CASSLGGGGINYGYTF.

The genes are TRBV4-3 and TRBJ2-3, with 10 bases that match TRBD1. CDR3 length: 16 amino acids. From germline, CDR1 is LGHNA and CDR2 YSLEER. V lost 0 bases and J lost 4; bases outside the gene matches: 4. CDR3 loop: CASSQDRGQGADTQYF. The CDR3 DNA follows: TGCGCCAGCAGCCAAGATCGCGGACAGGGGGCAGATACGCAGTATTTT.

The chain links TRBV7-2 to TRBJ1-1, with TRBD1 matching 8 bases. The V gene's germline CDR1 is SGHTA and CDR2 FQGNSA. The V and J ends lost 5 bases and 4 bases, in that order; junction bases with no gene match: 6. This CDR3 comprises 14 residues. The chain's CDR3 is CASSATGVATEAFF. The DNA for the CDR3 is TGTGCCAGCAGCGCGACAGGGGTGGCCACTGAAGCTTTCTTT.

V gene TRBV3-1 (or the pseudogene TRBV3-2) combines with J gene TRBJ2-7; D perhaps matches TRBD1 (6 bases). The CDR3 sequence is 14 residues long. The V and J ends lost 2 bases and 3 bases respectively, with 11 bases between them. Per germline, CDR1 LGHDT and CDR2 YNNKEL (reference sequence). CDR3 sequence: CASSQQGIIYEQYF. CDR3 in DNA: TGTGCCAGCAGCCAACAGGGGATAATCTACGAGCAGTACTTC.

The CDR3 here is CASSVGRSGPNTGELFF. CDR3 in DNA: TGTGCCAGCAGCGTAGGCCGATCGGGGCCTAACACCGGGGAGCTGTTTTTT. The chain recombines TRBV9 with TRBJ2-2, with D possibly being TRBD1 or TRBD2 (5 bases each). The CDR3 loop spans 17 amino acids. Germline V lookup: CDR1 SGDLS, CDR2 YYNGEE. Trimming pared 0 bases from V and 2 bases from J, leaving 14 bases between. The full variable domain, completed using reference TRBV9 and TRBJ2-2, is DSGVTQTPKHLITATGQRVTLRCSPRSGDLSVYWYQQSLDQGLQFLIQYYNGEERAKGNILERFSAQQFPDLHSELNLSSLELGDSALYFCASSVGRSGPNTGELFFGEGSRLTVL.

This sequence joins TRBV7-6 and TRBJ1-2; TRBD1 matches at 10 bases. Germline V gives CDR1 SGHVS, CDR2 FNYEAQ. This CDR3 has 17 residues. Trimming removed 4 bases from V and 12 bases from J; junction bases left unmatched: 20. The CDR3 loop is CASSSTGTGDISRCDTF. CDR3 in DNA: TGTGCCAGCAGCTCAACGGGGACAGGGGACATATCTAGGTGCGACACCTTC.

This chain uses TRBV9 with TRBJ1-1; D gene ambiguous. This CDR3 region has 15 residues. Germline CDR1 and CDR2: SGDLS and YYNGEE. V dropped 0 bases and J dropped 7 bases, with 16 bases sitting between them. CDR3 residues: CASSVESWRVDEAFF. In DNA form, the CDR3 reads TGTGCCAGCAGCGTAGAGTCATGGAGGGTCGATGAAGCTTTCTTT.

The chain links TRBV6-5 to TRBJ2-1; no reliable D call. The CDR3 runs 13 residues. Germline V CDR1 and CDR2: MNHEY, SVGAGI. The V gene lost 5 bases and the J gene lost 5 bases, with 10 bases spanning the gap. The CDR3 DNA sequence: TGTGCCAGCAGTAGGCGTTCGGACAATGAGCAGTTCTTC. This codes for CASSRRSDNEQFF.

The rearrangement uses TRBV13 and TRBJ2-4; D gene unclear. This CDR3 is built from 13 residues. Germline V lookup: CDR1 PRHDT, CDR2 FYEKMQ (reference sequence). Trimming stripped 5 bases from V and 6 bases from J, with 11 bases between. The CDR3 spells CASSPPSSNIQYF. DNA for the CDR3: TGTGCCAGCAGCCCACCCTCCTCAAACATTCAGTACTTC.

V gene TRBV15 combines with J gene TRBJ2-7; possibly TRBD1 for D (5 bases). Germline values: CDR1 LNHNV, CDR2 YYDKDF (reference sequence). The CDR3 contains 14 residues. The germline V and J ends were trimmed by 8 bases and 1 base, with 15 bases remaining between them. The CDR3 region is CATGSDSPSYEQYF. Written as DNA, the CDR3 is TGTGCCACCGGGTCAGACAGCCCTTCCTACGAGCAGTACTTC.

The chain joins TRBV6-5 to TRBJ2-2, with D possibly matching TRBD1 (7 bases). The CDR3 loop spans 14 amino acids. The V and J ends lost 7 bases and 6 bases respectively, with 15 bases between them. The V gene's germline CDR1 is MNHEY and CDR2 SVGAGI. DNA of the CDR3: TGTGCCAGCACCTCAGGGGGGCCGTCCGGGGAGCTGTTTTTT. Residues: CASTSGGPSGELFF.

The rearrangement joins TRBV27 to TRBJ1-5; D is undetermined. Germline CDR1 reads MNHEY; CDR2 reads SMNVEV (reference sequence). This CDR3 is 13 amino acids long. The V and J ends lost 10 bases and 3 bases respectively, with 13 bases between them. The DNA of the CDR3 is TGTGCCACCCGACCTTTCCCCAATCAGCCCCAGCATTTT. It encodes CATRPFPNQPQHF.

The chain employs TRBV27 and TRBJ1-2, with D possibly TRBD1 on 5 matching bases. Germline CDR1 reads MNHEY; CDR2 reads SMNVEV (reference sequence). CDR3 length: 16 amino acids. The V end lost 4 bases, the J end lost 4 bases, and 19 bases lay between the germline ends. CDR3 residues: CASSSITEMGGYGYTF. DNA of the CDR3: TGTGCCAGCAGTTCCATAACAGAGATGGGGGGCTATGGCTACACCTTC.

CDR3 sequence reads: CASSRTSTGMNTEAFF. The CDR3 DNA reads as TGTGCCAGCAGCCGGACAAGTACGGGGATGAACACTGAAGCTTTCTTT. The chain has TRBV5-5 and TRBJ1-1; D might be TRBD1 (5 bases). CDR1 and CDR2 from the germline V gene are SGHKS and YYEKEE (reference sequence). The CDR3 totals 16 residues. V was pared by 4 bases and J by 0 bases, with 16 bases between.

The chain uses TRBV6-4 and TRBJ1-3; no reliable D call. V was trimmed by 7 bases and J by 2 bases, leaving 12 bases between them. CDR1 is MRHNA and CDR2 is SNTAGT in the germline V gene. This CDR3 is built from 14 residues. CDR3 sequence (DNA): TGTGCCAGCACTGAGGGAAGGGCTGGAAACACCATATATTTT. Amino acid sequence: CASTEGRAGNTIYF.

A note on this clone: A single base separates this from a much larger clone, so it may be a read error. The sample holds other DNA sequences that translate to the same CDR3. V is TRBV12-3 or TRBV12-4 and J is TRBJ1-2; TRBD1 matches 10 bases. V trimming: 6 bases; J trimming: 5 bases; junction bases outside the gene matches: 3. CDR3 size: 13 residues. This CDR3 reads CASSPGQGYGYTF. CDR3 in DNA: TGTGCCAGCAGCCCGGGACAGGGGTATGGCTACACCTTC.